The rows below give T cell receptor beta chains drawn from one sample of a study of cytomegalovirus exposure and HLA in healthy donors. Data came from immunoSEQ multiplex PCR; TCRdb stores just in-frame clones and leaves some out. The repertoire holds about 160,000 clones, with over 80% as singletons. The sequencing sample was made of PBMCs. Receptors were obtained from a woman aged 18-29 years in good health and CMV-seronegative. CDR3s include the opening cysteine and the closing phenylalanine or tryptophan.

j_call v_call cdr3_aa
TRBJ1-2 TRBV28 CASRPQGLTNYGYTF
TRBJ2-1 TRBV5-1 CASSLDGTSGNEQFF
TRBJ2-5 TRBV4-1 CASSGWEETQYF
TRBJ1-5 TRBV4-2 CASSQDLTGGQPQHF
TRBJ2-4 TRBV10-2 CASSEGQKNIQYF
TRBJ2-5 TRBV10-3 CAISARQGASETQYF
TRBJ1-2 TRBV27 CASSLGGGDLGGYTF
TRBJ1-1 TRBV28 CASSLPRDIGNTEAFF
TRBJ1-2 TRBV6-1 CASSERETGTNYGYTF
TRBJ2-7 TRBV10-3 CAISGGPRGDEQYF
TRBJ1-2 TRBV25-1 CASSEPGGAANGYTF
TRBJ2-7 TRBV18 CASSNENSYEQYF
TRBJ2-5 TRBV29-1 CSARGLAGSETQYF
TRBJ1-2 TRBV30 CAALTSAGTGTRGYTF
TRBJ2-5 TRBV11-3 CASSEGTDQETQYF
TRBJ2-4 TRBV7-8 CASSLELAGSKNIQYF
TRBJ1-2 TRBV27 CASSSKPGSRYAF
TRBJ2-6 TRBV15 CATSRDVGSGANVLTF
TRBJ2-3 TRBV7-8 CASSFYAAASDTQYF
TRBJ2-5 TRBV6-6 CASSYQGGGYQETQYF
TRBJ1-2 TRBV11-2 CASSQEMGQTYGYTF
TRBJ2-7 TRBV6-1 CASSGGARSYEQYF
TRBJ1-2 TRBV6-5 CASSGSEAGYGYTF
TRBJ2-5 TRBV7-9 CASRLLVGETQYF
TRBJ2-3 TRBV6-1 CASSDGVAADTQYF
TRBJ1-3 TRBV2 CAPGGQGGGTIYF
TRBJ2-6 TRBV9 CASSVGVWKREERSAGANVLTF
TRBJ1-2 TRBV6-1 CASSQRQGAFVGYTF
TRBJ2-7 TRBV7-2 CASSLDGTGSRNEQYF
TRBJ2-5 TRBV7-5 CVRSLDWGLTGRGETQYF
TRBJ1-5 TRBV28 CASSRRRFKGGGNQPQHF
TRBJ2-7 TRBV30 CAWKRGQGRYEQYF
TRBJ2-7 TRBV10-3 CAISGRQGSYEQYF
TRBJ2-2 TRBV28 CASSKPGQGLGGELFF
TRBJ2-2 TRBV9 CASSVESPGGRFLTGELFF
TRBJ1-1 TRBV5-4 CASSSATGGRAFF
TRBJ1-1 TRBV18 CASSSGATNTEAFF
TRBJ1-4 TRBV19 CVSSIGEGIYEKLFF
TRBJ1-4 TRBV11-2 CASSFDRGNEKLFF
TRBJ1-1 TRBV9 CASSVSPRTGEAFF
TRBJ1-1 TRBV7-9 CASSLAQGGGTEAFF
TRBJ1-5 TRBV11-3 CASSPGQGRGQPQHF
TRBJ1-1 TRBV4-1 CASRGQSREAFF
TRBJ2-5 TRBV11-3 CASSLALRSETQYF
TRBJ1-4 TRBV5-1 CASSPGTGGGGNEKLFF
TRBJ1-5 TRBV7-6 CASIQTLSNQPQHF
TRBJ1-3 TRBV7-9 CSSSSDRALSGNTIYF
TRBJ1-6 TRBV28 CATCLQAGYSYNSPLHF
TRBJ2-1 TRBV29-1 CSVGWAINEQFF
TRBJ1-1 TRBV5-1 CASSGTGGAGTEAFF